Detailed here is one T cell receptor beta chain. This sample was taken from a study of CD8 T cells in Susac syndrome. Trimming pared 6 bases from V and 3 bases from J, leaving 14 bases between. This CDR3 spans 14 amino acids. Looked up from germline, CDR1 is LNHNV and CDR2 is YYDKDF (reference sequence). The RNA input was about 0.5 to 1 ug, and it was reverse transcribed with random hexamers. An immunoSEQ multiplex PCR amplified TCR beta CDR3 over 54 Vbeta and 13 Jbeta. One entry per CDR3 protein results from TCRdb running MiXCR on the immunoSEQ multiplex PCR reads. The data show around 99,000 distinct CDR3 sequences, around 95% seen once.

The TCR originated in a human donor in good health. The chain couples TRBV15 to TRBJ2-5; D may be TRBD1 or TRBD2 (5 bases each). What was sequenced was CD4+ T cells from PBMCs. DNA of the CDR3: TGTGCCACCAGTCTTCCCGGGGCGGAAGAGACCCAGTACTTC. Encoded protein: CATSLPGAEETQYF.